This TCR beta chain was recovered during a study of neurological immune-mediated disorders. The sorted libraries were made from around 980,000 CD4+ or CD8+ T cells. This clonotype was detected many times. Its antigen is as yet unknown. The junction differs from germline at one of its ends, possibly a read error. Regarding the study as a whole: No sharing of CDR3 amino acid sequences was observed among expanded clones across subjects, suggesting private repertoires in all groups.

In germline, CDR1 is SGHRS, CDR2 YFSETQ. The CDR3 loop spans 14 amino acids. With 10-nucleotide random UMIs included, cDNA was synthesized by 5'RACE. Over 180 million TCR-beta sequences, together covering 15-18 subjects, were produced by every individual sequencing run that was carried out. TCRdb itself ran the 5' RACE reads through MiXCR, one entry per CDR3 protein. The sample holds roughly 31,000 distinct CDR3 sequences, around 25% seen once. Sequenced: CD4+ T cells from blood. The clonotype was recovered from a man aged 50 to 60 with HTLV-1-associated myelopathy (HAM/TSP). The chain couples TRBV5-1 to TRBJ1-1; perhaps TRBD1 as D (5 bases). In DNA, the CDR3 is TGCGCCAGCAGCTTTCTAGGCGCGGGGACTGAAGGTTTCTTT. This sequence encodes CASSFLGAGTEGFF.